Following are 17 T cell receptor beta chains from one sample sequenced in a study of blood T cell repertoires in COVID-19. TCRdb's copy holds only in-frame clones and misses some; the assay was immunoSEQ multiplex PCR. This sample has around 190,000 clones; about 88% occur once, and the top ten carry roughly a sixth. Sequencing used peripheral blood. The receptors stem from a man aged 45-65 years with COVID-19, enrolled during active disease.

The chain carries TRBV12-5 and TRBJ2-2; D is ambiguous. The CDR3 covers 13 residues. CDR1 LGHNT and CDR2 FRNRAP come from the germline V gene. V was shortened by 1 base and J by 7 bases, with 7 bases between the two germline ends. As DNA, the CDR3 is TGTGCTAGTGGTTTGGCCCCCCTCGGGGAGCTGTTTTTT. Residues: CASGLAPLGELFF. Using reference TRBV12-5 and TRBJ2-2 for the parts outside the CDR3, the full variable domain is DARVTQTPRHKVTEMGQEVTMRCQPILGHNTVFWYRQTMMQGLELLAYFRNRAPLDDSGMPKDRFSAEMPDATLATLKIQPSEPRDSAVYFCASGLAPLGELFFGEGSRLTVL.

The rearrangement uses TRBV5-1 and TRBJ2-7; 8 nucleotides align to TRBD2. This CDR3 has 14 residues. The V gene's germline CDR1 is SGHRS and CDR2 YFSETQ. V lost 3 bases and J lost 0; bases outside the gene matches: 2. The CDR3 loop is CASSSGLASYEQYF. CDR3 nucleotides: TGCGCCAGCAGCTCCGGACTAGCCTCCTACGAGCAGTACTTC. The entire variable domain, with the rest obtained from reference TRBV5-1 and TRBJ2-7, is as follows: KAGVTQTPRYLIKTRGQQVTLSCSPISGHRSVSWYQQTPGQGLQFLFEYFSETQRNKGNFPGRFSGRQFSNSRSEMNVSTLELGDSALYLCASSSGLASYEQYFGPGTRLTVT.

This chain connects TRBV7-2 to TRBJ1-4; D remains unclear. V lost 8 bases and J 0 bases, leaving 10 bases between the germline ends. The CDR3 loop spans 14 amino acids. Per germline, CDR1 SGHTA and CDR2 FQGNSA. The CDR3 region has the DNA TGTGCCAGCCAACGGGAGGCAACTAATGAAAAACTGTTTTTT. It codes for CASQREATNEKLFF.

This rearrangement joins TRBV27 to TRBJ2-7, with TRBD1 matching over 9 bases. The CDR3 consists of 15 residues. The germline gives CDR1 MNHEY, CDR2 SMNVEV (reference sequence). V dropped 6 bases and J dropped 2; count of bases not matched to a gene: 8. CDR3 DNA: TGTGCCAGCAGAAAAATAGGACAGGGGACCTACGAGCAGTACTTC. Protein: CASRKIGQGTYEQYF.

This clone was observed once. The chain combines TRBV6-6 with TRBJ1-6; a possible D gene is TRBD1 (6 bases). The CDR3 has 14 amino acids. V was shortened by 10 bases and J by 7 bases, with 17 bases between the two germline ends. Germline V CDR1 and CDR2: MNHNY, SVGAGI (reference sequence). Here the CDR3 DNA reads TGTGCCACCACACAGGCAGGGGAAAATTCACCCCTCCACTTT. Translated: CATTQAGENSPLHF.

This clone was counted a single time. This sequence joins TRBV5-6 and TRBJ2-7, with D uncertain. With 4 bases removed from V and 2 bases from J, the gap between germline ends came to 16 bases. Germline V gene data show CDR1 as SGHDT and CDR2 as YYEEEE. There are 15 residues in the CDR3. The CDR3 sequence is CASSPPGFAAYEQYF. The CDR3 nucleotides read TGTGCCAGCAGCCCGCCGGGTTTTGCGGCCTACGAGCAGTACTTC. The full variable domain, in which reference TRBV5-6 and TRBJ2-7 provide the parts outside the CDR3, is DAGVTQSPTHLIKTRGQQVTLRCSPKSGHDTVSWYQQALGQGPQFIFQYYEEEERQRGNFPDRFSGHQFPNYSSELNVNALLLGDSALYLCASSPPGFAAYEQYFGPGTRLTVT.

The chain links TRBV27 to TRBJ1-2; tentatively, D is TRBD1 (6 bases). Trimming removed 2 bases at V and 4 bases at J, with 11 bases between. Germline CDR1 reads MNHEY; CDR2 reads SMNVEV (reference sequence). The CDR3 covers 14 residues. CDR3 loop: CASSLQQGSYGYTF. Here the CDR3 DNA reads TGTGCCAGCAGTTTACAACAGGGTAGCTATGGCTACACCTTC.

The rearrangement links TRBV7-9 to TRBJ1-5, with 7 positions matching TRBD1. CDR3 length equals 17 residues. The ends lost 1 base at V and 0 bases at J; junction bases unmatched: 6. The germline gives CDR1 SEHNR, CDR2 FQNEAQ (reference sequence). The CDR3 nucleotides read TGTGCCAGCAGCTTAGATCGGGACAGTTATAGCAATCAGCCCCAGCATTTT. Its translation is CASSLDRDSYSNQPQHF.

Points on this clone: The sample has other DNA sequences that encode this CDR3 too. The chain couples TRBV9 to TRBJ2-1; TRBD2 matches at 9 bases. Germline V gene data show CDR1 as SGDLS and CDR2 as YYNGEE. The CDR3 is made up of 15 amino acids. J lost 6 bases, V lost 1 base, and 5 bases had no gene match. In DNA form, the CDR3 reads TGTGCCAGCAGCGTACTGGGACTAGCTGGCAATGAGCAGTTCTTC. This gives the protein CASSVLGLAGNEQFF.

The chain employs TRBV9 and TRBJ2-1, with 13 bases lining up with TRBD2. From germline, CDR1 is SGDLS and CDR2 YYNGEE. V dropped 4 bases and J dropped 5; count of bases not matched to a gene: 6. The CDR3 totals 16 residues. The chain's CDR3 is CASSPGTSGNHNEQFF. In DNA, the CDR3 is TGTGCCAGCAGCCCAGGGACTAGCGGGAACCACAATGAGCAGTTCTTC.

This clone came up once. One junction end does not reproduce the germline sequence, and a read error may be involved. The chain is built from TRBV7-7 and TRBJ2-6; 7 positions match TRBD1. The germline V gene encodes CDR1 SSHAT and CDR2 FNYEAQ (reference sequence). There are 14 residues in the CDR3. The CDR3 DNA is TGTGCTAGCAGCACAGGGGCTGGGGCCAACGTCCTGACTTTC. Amino acid sequence: CASSTGAGANVLTF. Together with reference TRBV7-7 and TRBJ2-6, the CDR3 gives the full variable domain: GAGVSQSPRYKVTKRGQDVTLRCDPISSHATLYWYQQALGQGPEFLTYFNYEAQPDKSGLPSDRFSAERPEGSISTLTIQRTEQRDSAMYRCASSTGAGANVLTFGAGSRLTVL.

The V call is TRBV24-1, the J call TRBJ2-7, with TRBD1 matching over 7 bases. The junction had 9 bases not matched to a gene; V was cut back by 1 base and J by 4 bases. Germline V gene data show CDR1 as KGHDR and CDR2 as SFDVKD. There are 16 residues in the CDR3. The CDR3 nucleotides are TGTGCCACCAGTGATTTTCCAGGGACAGAGCCATACGAGCAGTACTTC. Its protein product is CATSDFPGTEPYEQYF.

This rearrangement joins TRBV7-3 to TRBJ1-6; tentative D call: TRBD1 (5 bases). The V end was cut by 3 bases, the J end by 5 bases, with 11 bases between. The CDR3 contains 15 residues. Germline V gene sequence: CDR1 SGHTA, CDR2 FQGTGA. The CDR3 coding sequence is TGTGCCAGCAGCTTGACGACAGCAGATAATTCACCCCTCCACTTT. Translation: CASSLTTADNSPLHF. Full variable domain (rest looked up from reference TRBV7-3 and TRBJ1-6): GAGVSQTPSNKVTEKGKYVELRCDPISGHTALYWYRQSLGQGPEFLIYFQGTGAADDSGLPNDRFFAVRPEGSVSTLKIQRTERGDSAVYLCASSLTTADNSPLHFGNGTRLTVT.

This chain uses TRBV9 with TRBJ2-7; D might be TRBD1 (6 bases). Germline loops: CDR1 SGDLS, CDR2 YYNGEE. With 3 bases removed from V and 0 bases from J, the gap between germline ends came to 10 bases. This CDR3 has 14 amino acids. In DNA form, the CDR3 reads TGTGCCAGCAGCGCCCGGGACAACTCCTACGAGCAGTACTTC. It yields the protein CASSARDNSYEQYF. Full variable domain (rest looked up from reference TRBV9 and TRBJ2-7): DSGVTQTPKHLITATGQRVTLRCSPRSGDLSVYWYQQSLDQGLQFLIQYYNGEERAKGNILERFSAQQFPDLHSELNLSSLELGDSALYFCASSARDNSYEQYFGPGTRLTVT.

CDR3: CASSSRGTGNNQPQHF. In DNA form, the CDR3 reads TGTGCCAGCAGCTCGAGGGGGACAGGGAACAATCAGCCCCAGCATTTT. This chain joins TRBV5-5 and TRBJ1-5, with 9 positions matching TRBD1. This CDR3 contains 16 residues. In germline, CDR1 is SGHKS, CDR2 YYEKEE (reference sequence). V shed 3 bases and J 3 bases; nucleotides not matched to a gene: 7.

This clone came up a few times. This chain joins TRBV6-1 and TRBJ1-1, with TRBD1 identical over 7 bases. The CDR3 is made up of 14 amino acids. With V trimmed by 2 bases and J by 2 bases, 2 bases remained unmatched. The germline CDR1 and CDR2 sequences are MNHNS and SASEGT. The CDR3 DNA sequence: TGTGCCAGCAGTGAAAGGGGGCCTAACACTGAAGCTTTCTTT. This encodes CASSERGPNTEAFF.

This chain uses TRBV12-3 or TRBV12-4 with TRBJ1-1; D gene unclear. The CDR3 is 13 amino acids. Trimming pared 3 bases from V and 4 bases from J, leaving 9 bases between. The CDR3 spells CASSFLTGTEAFF. CDR3 bases: TGTGCCAGCAGTTTTCTTACTGGCACTGAAGCTTTCTTT.